The 14 T cell receptor beta chains given below trace back to one sample, sequenced in a study of spatial heterogeneity in lung cancer. The antigens for these receptors are not known. Time point meaning: sample taken at primary tumor resection. Study results and caveats: Higher tumor mutation counts went along with higher counts of expanded intratumoral alpha and beta TCRs.

MiXCR, run by TCRdb on the 5' RACE reads, gives a single entry per CDR3 protein. The sample holds about 11,000 distinct CDR3 sequences; around 10% are singletons and the top ten take roughly 12%. The sequencing used lung tumor tissue, collected at surgery. These receptors were collected from a female donor with early-stage non-small cell lung cancer.

This clonotype was detected ten times or more. V usage is TRBV29-1 and J usage is TRBJ2-3; D uncertain. The V and J ends lost 3 bases and 1 base respectively, with 5 bases between them. This CDR3 spans 12 amino acids. CDR1 and CDR2 from the germline V gene are SQVTM and ANQGSEA. In nucleotides, the CDR3 is TGCAGCGTTGACGCGGGCACAGATACGCAGTATTTT. It yields the protein CSVDAGTDTQYF.

This clonotype was detected only a few times. The CDR3 bases are TGTGCCAGCAGCAACCTGAACACTGAAGCTTTCTTT. Amino acids: CASSNLNTEAFF. The V call is TRBV5-6, the J call TRBJ1-1; D not certain. V gave up 4 bases and J gave up 0 bases, with 4 bases separating them. The germline gives CDR1 SGHDT, CDR2 YYEEEE. The CDR3 totals 12 residues.

This clonotype was detected ten times or more. The genes are TRBV9 and TRBJ2-3; D remains ambiguous. The CDR3 extends over 15 amino acids. V was clipped by 0 bases and J by 1 base, with 9 bases between them. The V gene's germline CDR1 is SGDLS and CDR2 YYNGEE. CDR3 nucleotides: TGTGCCAGCAGCGTAGGTTTCCCAGGCACAGATACGCAGTATTTT. Encoded protein: CASSVGFPGTDTQYF.

This clonotype qualifies as large. The gene calls are TRBV7-2 and TRBJ2-7; the D gene is possibly TRBD1 (7 bases). The CDR3 is 17 amino acids. Germline V gene sequence: CDR1 SGHTA, CDR2 FQGNSA. Deletions cut 0 bases from V and 2 bases from J, with 17 bases between. For the CDR3, the DNA is TGTGCCAGCAGCTTAGCGGAGGGGGGACAGTTAACCTACGAGCAGTACTTC. Translation gives CASSLAEGGQLTYEQYF.

This clonotype has ten or more counts. This chain links TRBV6-6 with TRBJ2-1; tentative D call: TRBD2 (5 bases). The CDR3 length is 15 residues. Trimming took off 5 bases at V and 6 bases at J, with 17 bases between the two ends. The germline V gene encodes CDR1 MNHNY and CDR2 SVGAGI (reference sequence). The CDR3 region is CASSTTRAGGNEQFF. CDR3 DNA sequence: TGTGCCAGCAGTACGACTCGTGCCGGAGGCAATGAGCAGTTCTTC.

The genes are TRBV19 and TRBJ2-3, with D possibly matching TRBD2 (5 bases). Trimming pared 7 bases from V and 0 bases from J, leaving 11 bases between. The length of the CDR3 is 14 residues. Germline V CDR1 and CDR2: LNHDA, SQIVND (reference sequence). The CDR3 is CASTRDPSTDTQYF. The CDR3 bases are TGTGCCAGTACCCGGGATCCTAGCACAGATACGCAGTATTTT.

In this sample, this clonotype turned up many times. The chain recombines TRBV20-1 with TRBJ1-1; D ambiguous. From germline, CDR1 is DFQATT and CDR2 SNEGSKA (reference sequence). The CDR3 contains 11 residues. Deletions cut 1 base from V and 3 bases from J, with 3 bases between. Here the CDR3 DNA reads TGCAGTGCTAGAGGAGACACTGAAGCTTTCTTT. It codes for CSARGDTEAFF.

This clonotype was counted ten times or more. V is TRBV29-1 and J is TRBJ2-1; D gene unclear. This CDR3 contains 13 residues. Between the trimmed V and J ends, which lost 4 bases and 7 bases, there was a span of 14 bases. The germline CDR1 and CDR2 sequences are SQVTM and ANQGSEA. For the CDR3, the DNA is TGCAGCGTTGCTGCCGTCTTGGGGAATGAGCAGTTCTTC. Its translation is CSVAAVLGNEQFF.

In its sample, this clonotype was seen many times. The gene calls are TRBV3-1 and TRBJ2-6, with TRBD2 matching 8 bases. The trim removed 6 bases at V and 2 bases at J, leaving 3 bases unmatched. The CDR3 is 15 amino acids. Germline values: CDR1 LGHDT, CDR2 YNNKEL (reference sequence). The CDR3 region has the DNA TGTGCCAGCAGTCGCGGGGGGCCTGGGGCCAACGTCCTGACTTTC. It encodes CASSRGGPGANVLTF.

This clonotype was seen repeatedly, ten times or more. This chain connects TRBV20-1 to TRBJ1-5; D uncertain. Looked up from germline, CDR1 is DFQATT and CDR2 is SNEGSKA (reference sequence). The CDR3 extends over 16 amino acids. Trimming stripped 0 bases from V and 0 bases from J, with 12 bases between. Here the CDR3 DNA reads TGCAGTGCTAGAGAGGCCGGGGTTTATAGCAATCAGCCCCAGCATTTT. This encodes CSAREAGVYSNQPQHF.

This rearrangement joins TRBV7-9 to TRBJ2-7; D tentatively fits TRBD1 or TRBD2 (5 bases each). V was clipped by 5 bases and J by 0 bases, with 11 bases between them. The V gene's germline CDR1 is SEHNR and CDR2 FQNEAQ (reference sequence). This CDR3 comprises 14 residues. The CDR3 is CASSPGTVSYEQYF. For the CDR3, the DNA is TGTGCCAGCAGCCCCGGGACGGTCTCCTACGAGCAGTACTTC.

About this clonotype: Relative to the germline gene, one junction end is altered; a read error may explain this. The chain has TRBV7-3 and TRBJ2-3, with 8 bases aligning to TRBD1. Germline V gives CDR1 SGHTA, CDR2 FQGTGA. There are 15 residues in the CDR3. CDR3 sequence reads: CVSSGQGSPTDTQYF. In nucleotides, the CDR3 is TGTGTCAGCAGCGGACAGGGTAGTCCGACAGATACGCAGTATTTT.

In its sample, this clonotype was seen many times. The chain couples TRBV27 to TRBJ2-7; D is unclear. The CDR3 spans 15 residues. CDR1 and CDR2 (germline): MNHEY, SMNVEV (reference sequence). The germline V and J ends were trimmed by 5 bases and 0 bases, with 14 bases remaining between them. This chain's CDR3 is CASSPRLGSSYEQYF. CDR3 in DNA: TGTGCCAGCAGTCCGCGGTTGGGTAGCTCCTACGAGCAGTACTTC.

This clonotype is labeled medium-sized. The rearrangement joins TRBV6-2 or TRBV6-3 to TRBJ1-4; D remains unclear. CDR1 is MNHEY, CDR2 SVGEGT, per germline. The CDR3 is 12 residues long. The V gene lost 6 bases and the J gene lost 0 bases, with 2 bases spanning the gap. The DNA for the CDR3 is TGTGCCAGCAGAACAACTAATGAAAAACTGTTTTTT. Translating gives CASRTTNEKLFF.